The clone carrying this T cell receptor beta chain was recorded at least ten times. The antigen remains undetermined. The data derive from a study of CD8 T cells in ankylosing spondylitis. TCRdb redid the calling of the 5' RACE reads with MiXCR, one entry per CDR3 protein. Of a few hundred thousand distinct CDR3 sequences in the sample, 20% were seen once. CDR3 length: 14 residues. From germline, CDR1 is SGHVS and CDR2 FQNEAQ. Trimming stripped 1 base from V and 4 bases from J, with 9 bases between. General study points: Within peripheral blood, clones linked to disease were CD8+ and relatively rare.

This receptor was obtained from a male donor with ankylosing spondylitis or in good health (not recorded which). This sequence joins TRBV7-8 and TRBJ2-3, with D uncertain. Sequenced sample: blood, either unsorted or a sorted T cell fraction (not recorded which). This CDR3 reads CASSLDMVSDTQYF. The CDR3 DNA follows: TGTGCCAGCAGCTTAGACATGGTGTCAGATACGCAGTATTTT.